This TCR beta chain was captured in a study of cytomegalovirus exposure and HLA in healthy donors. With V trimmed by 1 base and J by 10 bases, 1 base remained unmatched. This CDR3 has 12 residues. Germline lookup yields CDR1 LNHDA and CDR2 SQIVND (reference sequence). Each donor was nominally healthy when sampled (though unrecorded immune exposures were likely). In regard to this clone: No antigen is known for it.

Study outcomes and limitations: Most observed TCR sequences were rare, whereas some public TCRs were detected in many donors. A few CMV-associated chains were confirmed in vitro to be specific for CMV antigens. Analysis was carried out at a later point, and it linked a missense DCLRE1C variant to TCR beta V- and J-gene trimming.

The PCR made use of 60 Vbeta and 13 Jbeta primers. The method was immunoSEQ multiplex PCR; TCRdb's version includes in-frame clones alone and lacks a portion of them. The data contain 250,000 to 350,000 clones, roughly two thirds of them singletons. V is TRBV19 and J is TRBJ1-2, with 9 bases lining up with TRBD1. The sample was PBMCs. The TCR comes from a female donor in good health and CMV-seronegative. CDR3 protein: CASSIGDRDYTF. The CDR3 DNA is TGTGCCAGTAGTATAGGGGACAGGGACTACACCTTC.